Included here is one T cell receptor beta chain sequence, with context. The DNA is left out, because the CDR3 cannot be placed on it with certainty; the CDR3 is given as TCRdb lists it. MiXCR, applied by TCRdb to the 5' RACE reads, yields one record per CDR3 protein. The repertoire holds 1.5 million to 2 million distinct CDR3 sequences, with roughly 35% as singletons. These data come from a study of identical twins. The germline V gene encodes CDR1 SQVTM and CDR2 ANQGSEA. The CDR3 numbers 13 amino acids, ends counted. This chain joins TRBV29-1 and TRBJ2-2; no DNA check was done on the table's D call, TRBD1. The source of this sequence is a newborn girl in good health. Sequenced input: cord blood. CDR3: CSVGTGNTGEPFF.